The next 23 T cell receptor beta chains were all read from a single sample in a study of blood T cell repertoires in COVID-19. Sequencing was performed with immunoSEQ multiplex PCR; in TCRdb, only in-frame clones are kept and a portion is missing. Of approximately 49,000 clones listed, 88% are singletons. Material for sequencing was peripheral blood. These receptors all come from a middle-aged man with active COVID-19.

V gene TRBV11-3 combines with J gene TRBJ2-1; TRBD2 aligns across 13 bases. CDR1 and CDR2 from the germline V gene are SGHNT and YENEEA. The V gene end was trimmed by 2 bases and the J gene end by 7 bases; junction bases not matched to a gene: 2. This CDR3 has 15 amino acids. The CDR3 nucleotides read TGTGCCAGCAGCTTAAGGACTAGCGGGAGAAATGAGCAGTTCTTC. It yields the protein CASSLRTSGRNEQFF.

This clone appeared once. The chain employs TRBV5-1 and TRBJ1-2; D is uncertain. The CDR3 length is 15 residues. V lost 0 bases and J 2 bases, leaving 11 bases between the germline ends. The germline CDR1 and CDR2 sequences are SGHRS and YFSETQ. CDR3 region: CASSLAGSVNYGYTF. In nucleotides, the CDR3 is TGCGCCAGCAGCTTGGCCGGGTCAGTCAACTATGGCTACACCTTC.

This clone was seen a few times. The rearrangement uses TRBV18 and TRBJ1-2; 8 bases align to TRBD1. V lost 2 bases, J lost 6 bases, and 2 bases stayed unmatched. Germline CDR1 is KGHSH and CDR2 is LQKENI. This CDR3 is built from 13 residues. The CDR3 here is CASSPEQGDGYTF. The CDR3 DNA is TGTGCCAGCTCACCAGAACAGGGGGATGGCTACACCTTC.

V gene TRBV19 combines with J gene TRBJ1-1, with 8 bases fitting TRBD1. Germline-derived CDR1 and CDR2 are LNHDA and SQIVND (reference sequence). This CDR3 region has 14 residues. The V segment lost 4 bases and the J segment 4 bases; nucleotides outside the gene matches: 5. In DNA form, the CDR3 reads TGTGCCAGTAGTACACAGGGGGGTCCCACTGAAGCTTTCTTT. Its translation is CASSTQGGPTEAFF.

This clone showed up just a few times. This chain uses TRBV3-1 (or the pseudogene TRBV3-2) with TRBJ2-1; D perhaps matches TRBD2 (6 bases). CDR3 size: 15 residues. Germline CDR1 reads LGHDT; CDR2 reads YNNKEL (reference sequence). Trimming removed 1 base at V and 4 bases at J, with 11 bases between. CDR3 nucleotide sequence: TGTGCCAGCAGCCAAGGAGCGGGCGCTTACAATGAGCAGTTCTTC. Protein: CASSQGAGAYNEQFF.

This clone appeared a few times. J is TRBJ1-2 and V is TRBV15, with D possibly matching TRBD1 (6 bases). From germline, CDR1 is LNHNV and CDR2 YYDKDF (reference sequence). CDR3 length: 14 amino acids. Trimming shortened V by 10 bases and J by 4 bases, and 19 bases separated the two germline ends. CDR3 amino acids: CASRGGGDPYGYTF. CDR3 DNA sequence: TGTGCCAGCCGAGGGGGGGGTGATCCCTATGGCTACACCTTC.

The chain is built from TRBV7-8 and TRBJ1-2; D remains unclear. From germline, CDR1 is SGHVS and CDR2 FQNEAQ. The CDR3 is 14 amino acids. Trimming shortened V by 5 bases and J by 2 bases, and 12 bases separated the two germline ends. The CDR3 here is CASSRTTGNYGYTF. DNA of the CDR3: TGTGCCAGCAGCCGCACGACGGGAAACTATGGCTACACCTTC.

The V call is TRBV7-9, the J call TRBJ2-3; a weak D match, TRBD2 (7 bases). Trimming took 4 bases from V and 2 from J, leaving 19 bases between them. Germline-derived CDR1 and CDR2 are SEHNR and FQNEAQ (reference sequence). This CDR3 region has 17 residues. This CDR3 is CASSSRGGAGFTDTQYF. The CDR3 DNA is TGTGCCAGCAGCTCGAGGGGGGGAGCGGGTTTCACAGATACGCAGTATTTT.

The gene calls are TRBV5-5 and TRBJ2-7, with TRBD2 matching 8 bases. Germline V gene data show CDR1 as SGHKS and CDR2 as YYEKEE (reference sequence). The CDR3 contains 15 residues. V gave up 0 bases and J gave up 1 base; unmatched junction bases: 3. In DNA, the CDR3 is TGTGCCAGCAGCTTGGTACCGGGAGGGTCCTACGAGCAGTACGTC. It codes for CASSLVPGGSYEQYV.

The V and J genes are TRBV6-4 and TRBJ2-1; 7 bases fit TRBD2. V shed 0 bases and J 5 bases; nucleotides not matched to a gene: 7. The germline gives CDR1 MRHNA, CDR2 SNTAGT. The CDR3 runs 16 residues. DNA of the CDR3: TGTGCCAGCAGTGACTCCGGCGGGAGTGGCCACAATGAGCAGTTCTTC. This codes for CASSDSGGSGHNEQFF.

This chain connects TRBV7-2 to TRBJ2-1; 9 bases map to TRBD1. V shed 8 bases, J shed 8 bases, and the junction held 13 bases outside the gene matches. This CDR3 spans 15 amino acids. Per the germline V gene, CDR1 is SGHTA and CDR2 is FQGNSA. The CDR3 here is CASGTYRGRVDEQFF. CDR3 coding DNA: TGTGCCAGCGGAACATACAGGGGGCGCGTGGATGAGCAGTTCTTC.

This chain links TRBV9 with TRBJ1-3; 7 bases match TRBD1. Trimming took 2 bases from V and 0 from J; bases not matched to a gene: 8. The germline V gene has CDR1 SGDLS and CDR2 YYNGEE. CDR3 length: 17 amino acids. CDR3 nucleotide sequence: TGTGCCAGCAGCGTCGACGACAGGGCTCACTCTGGAAACACCATATATTTT. It translates to CASSVDDRAHSGNTIYF.

The chain recombines TRBV7-2 with TRBJ2-7; D is undetermined. Germline-derived CDR1 and CDR2 are SGHTA and FQGNSA. The CDR3 sequence is 12 residues long. The V and J ends lost 5 bases and 4 bases respectively, with 9 bases between them. In DNA, the CDR3 is TGTGCCAGCAGCCCACAGATGTACGAGCAGTACTTC. As protein: CASSPQMYEQYF.

A few counts support this clone. The gene calls are TRBV10-1 and TRBJ2-2, with no clear D. Trimming shortened V by 5 bases and J by 5 bases, and 12 bases separated the two germline ends. The CDR3 covers 14 residues. The germline V gene encodes CDR1 WNHNN and CDR2 SYGVQD (reference sequence). The DNA of the CDR3 is TGCGCCAGCAGTACCGGCCGGCGGACCGGGGAGCTGTTTTTT. Translating gives CASSTGRRTGELFF.

The rearrangement links TRBV6-5 to TRBJ1-5; possible D gene TRBD1, 6 bases. Trimming stripped 0 bases from V and 8 bases from J, with 14 bases between. The CDR3 runs 15 residues. Germline assignment: CDR1 MNHEY and CDR2 SVGAGI. CDR3 nucleotides: TGTGCCAGCAGTTACTCGAGTACAGGGACGGAGCCCCAGCATTTT. Amino acid sequence: CASSYSSTGTEPQHF.

The gene calls are TRBV12-5 and TRBJ2-3; 7 nucleotides agree with TRBD2. CDR3 size: 22 residues. Unmatched junction bases numbered 27, after V lost 0 bases and J lost 6 bases. In germline, CDR1 is LGHNT, CDR2 FRNRAP. DNA of the CDR3: TGTGCTAGTGGTTTGGTACGAGATCCGGGACTACCACGGGAGAGGGTAGTCGATACGCAGTATTTT. Its translation: CASGLVRDPGLPRERVVDTQYF.

The V gene is TRBV27, the J gene TRBJ2-7; D is possibly TRBD2 (5 bases). CDR1 is MNHEY, CDR2 SMNVEV, per germline (reference sequence). The CDR3 covers 13 residues. Trimming left V 8 bases short and J 4 bases short, with 15 bases between. CDR3 amino acids: CASVFREGYEQYV. DNA for the CDR3: TGTGCCAGCGTCTTCAGAGAGGGTTACGAGCAGTACGTC.

The V call is TRBV7-2, the J call TRBJ1-1; the match to TRBD1 covers 8 bases. The germline V gene encodes CDR1 SGHTA and CDR2 FQGNSA. V lost 3 bases to trimming and J lost 2 bases; unmatched junction nucleotides: 5. CDR3 length equals 15 residues. The CDR3 DNA sequence: TGTGCCAGCAGCTTCGGGACAGGATTCAACACTGAAGCTTTCTTT. This encodes CASSFGTGFNTEAFF.

This clone appeared once. V is TRBV20-1 and J is TRBJ1-6; 10 bases align to TRBD1. V lost 3 bases and J lost 7; bases outside the gene matches: 3. The CDR3 has 14 residues. Germline-derived CDR1 and CDR2 are DFQATT and SNEGSKA (reference sequence). CDR3 amino acids: CSASAGQGNSPLHF. Here the CDR3 DNA reads TGCAGTGCTAGTGCGGGACAGGGGAATTCACCCCTCCACTTT.

The chain couples TRBV6-5 to TRBJ2-3, with TRBD2 matching over 9 bases. CDR1 and CDR2 from the germline V gene are MNHEY and SVGAGI. V dropped 6 bases and J dropped 2; count of bases not matched to a gene: 6. This CDR3 contains 15 residues. The CDR3, as DNA: TGTGCCAGCAGAAAAGCGGGGGGAAACACAGATACGCAGTATTTT. Protein product: CASRKAGGNTDTQYF.

V gene TRBV27 combines with J gene TRBJ1-5, with D maybe TRBD1 (5 bases). Per the germline V gene, CDR1 is MNHEY and CDR2 is SMNVEV (reference sequence). Trimming cost V 3 bases and J 0 bases, with 9 bases left between them. This CDR3 comprises 15 residues. The CDR3 bases are TGTGCCAGCAGTTTGGGGGGATATAGCAATCAGCCCCAGCATTTT. It is translated as CASSLGGYSNQPQHF.

This chain uses TRBV7-2 with TRBJ2-7; tentative D call: TRBD1 (5 bases). The germline V gene has CDR1 SGHTA and CDR2 FQGNSA. This CDR3 spans 17 amino acids. The germline V and J ends were trimmed by 0 bases and 3 bases, with 18 bases remaining between them. The CDR3 coding sequence is TGTGCCAGCAGCTTAGCGCTGGGGCCCCGCCAATTCTACGAGCAGTACTTC. Translated, it gives CASSLALGPRQFYEQYF.

The table lists this clone with a few counts. The chain uses TRBV5-1 and TRBJ1-5; D might be TRBD1 (5 bases). This CDR3 contains 14 residues. CDR1 and CDR2 from the germline V gene are SGHRS and YFSETQ. V was cut by 2 bases and J by 5 bases, with 11 bases left in between. CDR3 region: CASSLAGRHQPQHF. CDR3 DNA sequence: TGCGCCAGCAGCTTAGCAGGGAGGCATCAGCCCCAGCATTTT.